One and the same sample provided the 16 T cell receptor beta chains below, sequenced in a study of cytomegalovirus exposure and HLA in healthy donors. Primers included in the PCR were 60 Vbeta and 13 Jbeta primers. TCRdb's copy holds only in-frame clones and misses some; the assay was immunoSEQ multiplex PCR. Of tens of thousands of clones listed, 60% to 75% are singletons. Sequenced input: PBMCs. The receptor source for this set is a man aged 40-49 years in good health and CMV-seropositive.

CDR3 protein: CASSTITGAGYTF. The CDR3 DNA reads TGTGCCAGCAGCACCATCACAGGGGCTGGCTACACCTTC. This chain connects TRBV7-3 to TRBJ1-2; 7 bases agree with TRBD1. Per germline, CDR1 SGHTA and CDR2 FQGTGA. V gave up 5 bases and J gave up 7 bases; unmatched junction bases: 7. The CDR3 is 13 residues long.

The chain is built from TRBV7-2 and TRBJ1-2, with TRBD1 as a possible D gene (6 bases). Germline lookup yields CDR1 SGHTA and CDR2 FQGNSA. CDR3 length: 15 residues. V lost 5 bases and J lost 6, with 19 bases in between. CDR3 protein: CASSPPWGGRDGYTF. DNA for the CDR3: TGTGCCAGCAGCCCTCCTTGGGGGGGCCGTGATGGCTACACCTTC.

The chain combines TRBV5-1 with TRBJ2-5, with 7 bases lining up with TRBD1. The germline V gene has CDR1 SGHRS and CDR2 YFSETQ. Trimming at V came to 4 bases and at J to 5 bases, leaving 11 bases not matched to a gene. This CDR3 spans 15 amino acids. CDR3 sequence: CASSAGQAGQETQYF. CDR3 nucleotide sequence: TGCGCCAGCAGCGCCGGACAGGCCGGTCAGGAGACCCAGTACTTC. The full variable domain, in which reference TRBV5-1 and TRBJ2-5 provide the parts outside the CDR3, is KAGVTQTPRYLIKTRGQQVTLSCSPISGHRSVSWYQQTPGQGLQFLFEYFSETQRNKGNFPGRFSGRQFSNSRSEMNVSTLELGDSALYLCASSAGQAGQETQYFGPGTRLLVL.

The chain joins TRBV21-1 to TRBJ1-5. TRBV21-1 is given as a pseudogene. CDR3 length equals 14 residues. The CDR3 region has the DNA TGTGCCAGCAGCAACCGGGATCGCAATCAGCCCCAGCATTTT. It codes for CASSNRDRNQPQHF.

This clone has more than one count but fewer than ten. The chain uses TRBV18 and TRBJ2-2; 13 bases align to TRBD2. The CDR3 runs to 17 residues. V was pared by 3 bases and J by 0 bases, with 1 base of the junction left unmatched. CDR1 and CDR2 (germline): KGHSH, LQKENI. This chain's CDR3 is CASSPTSGGTNTGELFF. The DNA of the CDR3 is TGTGCCAGCTCACCGACTAGCGGGGGGACGAACACCGGGGAGCTGTTTTTT.

This clone occurred a few times. The V and J genes are TRBV19 and TRBJ1-5; the match to TRBD1 covers 9 bases. CDR3 length: 16 residues. The V segment lost 10 bases and the J segment 1 base; nucleotides outside the gene matches: 11. Germline V gives CDR1 LNHDA, CDR2 SQIVND (reference sequence). CDR3 region: CATLDRGFRSNQPQHF. In DNA, the CDR3 is TGTGCCACCTTAGACAGGGGGTTTAGAAGCAATCAGCCCCAGCATTTT.

Written as DNA, the CDR3 is TGTGCCAGCAGCCAAGACTGGAGAGAAGCTTTCTTT. Its translation is CASSQDWREAFF. The V and J genes are TRBV14 and TRBJ1-1, with D unclear. Trimming pared 0 bases from V and 8 bases from J, leaving 7 bases between. The CDR3 has 12 residues. Germline V gene lookup returns CDR1 SGHDN and CDR2 FVKESK. Looking up the rest from reference TRBV14 and TRBJ1-1 gives the full variable domain: EAGVTQFPSHSVIEKGQTVTLRCDPISGHDNLYWYRRVMGKEIKFLLHFVKESKQDESGMPNNRFLAERTGGTYSTLKVQPAELEDSGVYFCASSQDWREAFFGQGTRLTVV.

The V gene is TRBV19, the J gene TRBJ2-5, with a possible D match to TRBD1 (5 bases). Germline assignment: CDR1 LNHDA and CDR2 SQIVND (reference sequence). Trimming took 5 bases from V and 2 from J, leaving 12 bases between them. The CDR3 runs 14 residues. In DNA form, the CDR3 reads TGTGCCAGTAGTCCGTGGACACATCAAGAGACCCAGTACTTC. It is translated as CASSPWTHQETQYF.

This rearrangement joins TRBV5-4 to TRBJ1-4; possibly TRBD1 for D (5 bases). There are 16 residues in the CDR3. CDR1 and CDR2 (germline): SGHNT, YYREEE (reference sequence). Trimming took off 4 bases at V and 8 bases at J, with 21 bases between the two ends. The CDR3 DNA follows: TGTGCCAGCAGCCGTGGAGGGGCGGACGGCGAGGAAAAACTGTTTTTT. It specifies CASSRGGADGEEKLFF. The whole variable domain, remainder taken from reference TRBV5-4 and TRBJ1-4, is ETGVTQSPTHLIKTRGQQVTLRCSSQSGHNTVSWYQQALGQGPQFIFQYYREEENGRGNFPPRFSGLQFPNYSSELNVNALELDDSALYLCASSRGGADGEEKLFFGSGTQLSVL.

This chain joins TRBV7-8 and TRBJ2-3; 9 bases are a match to TRBD1. Trimming took 5 bases from V and 2 from J; bases not matched to a gene: 5. The germline gives CDR1 SGHVS, CDR2 FQNEAQ. CDR3 length: 15 amino acids. The CDR3 region has the DNA TGTGCCAGCAGCGACCGGGACAGGGCCACAGATACGCAGTATTTT. This sequence encodes CASSDRDRATDTQYF.

The rearrangement uses TRBV30 and TRBJ1-1; D possibly corresponds to TRBD1 (5 bases). Trimming shortened V by 4 bases and J by 8 bases, and 11 bases separated the two germline ends. CDR1 is GTSNPN and CDR2 is SVGIG in the germline V gene (reference sequence). The CDR3 spans 11 residues. The CDR3 nucleotides read TGTGCCTGGACCTTCGGGGGAGAAGCTTTCTTT. Its protein is CAWTFGGEAFF.

This clone was detected a few times. The chain's CDR3 is CASSLVSVGTSAHTDTQYF. The DNA of the CDR3 is TGCGCCAGCAGCTTGGTGTCAGTAGGGACTAGCGCCCACACAGATACGCAGTATTTT. The chain uses TRBV5-1 and TRBJ2-3, with TRBD2 identical over 10 bases. The germline gives CDR1 SGHRS, CDR2 YFSETQ. The CDR3 runs 19 residues. The J segment lost 2 bases and the V segment lost 0 bases, leaving 12 bases of the junction unmatched.

The chain joins TRBV7-9 to TRBJ1-2, with 9 bases identical to TRBD1. The V and J ends lost 1 base and 9 bases, in that order; junction bases with no gene match: 3. This CDR3 has 13 amino acids. Germline-derived CDR1 and CDR2 are SEHNR and FQNEAQ (reference sequence). In DNA, the CDR3 is TGTGCCAGCAGCTTAGGGGACAGGGCGAGCTACACCTTC. As protein: CASSLGDRASYTF.

V usage is TRBV30 and J usage is TRBJ2-5, with 11 nucleotides matching TRBD2. The CDR3 spans 19 residues. V lost 0 bases and J lost 1; bases outside the gene matches: 13. Germline V gene sequence: CDR1 GTSNPN, CDR2 SVGIG (reference sequence). CDR3 sequence: CAWSVRRLAGHSLQETQYF. The CDR3 nucleotides are TGTGCCTGGAGTGTACGCCGACTAGCGGGGCATAGCCTCCAAGAGACCCAGTACTTC.

This clone appeared once. The chain is built from TRBV11-2 and TRBJ1-5; the match to TRBD1 covers 8 bases. CDR3 length: 15 amino acids. The germline V gene encodes CDR1 SGHAT and CDR2 FQNNGV. Trimming removed 4 bases from V and 4 bases from J; junction bases left unmatched: 6. The DNA for the CDR3 is TGTGCCAGCAGCTCGACAGGGGCGCCGAATCAGCCCCAGCATTTT. It translates to CASSSTGAPNQPQHF.

For this clone: Other DNA variants within this sample encode the same CDR3. The chain couples TRBV2 to TRBJ2-7; 9 positions agree with TRBD1. This CDR3 comprises 13 residues. J was trimmed by 3 bases and V by 6 bases; bases with no gene match: 3. Germline-derived CDR1 and CDR2 are SNHLY and FYNNEI. CDR3 loop: CASRTGGGYEQYF. The CDR3 DNA is TGTGCCAGCAGGACAGGGGGTGGCTACGAGCAGTACTTC.